This entry lists 32 T cell receptor beta chains sequenced from one sample in a study of blood T cell repertoires in COVID-19. Some clones are missing from TCRdb's copy, which holds only in-frame ones; the method was immunoSEQ multiplex PCR. The table lists roughly 81,000 clones, around 80% of them singletons, with more than 9% in the top ten. Sequencing input: peripheral blood. The receptor set was obtained from a man aged 55 to 70 with acute or convalescent COVID-19.

This clone was counted only a few times. This chain uses TRBV11-3 with TRBJ2-2; 13 positions agree with TRBD2. The CDR3 length is 17 residues. The V gene's germline CDR1 is SGHNT and CDR2 YENEEA. The J segment lost 5 bases and the V segment lost 5 bases, leaving 8 bases of the junction unmatched. CDR3 sequence reads: CASSIGLAGVVTGELFF. The DNA for the CDR3 is TGTGCCAGCAGCATCGGACTAGCGGGAGTAGTAACCGGGGAGCTGTTTTTT.

This clone was found once. The rearrangement joins TRBV7-2 to TRBJ2-7; the D is unclear. There are 14 residues in the CDR3. Germline lookup yields CDR1 SGHTA and CDR2 FQGNSA. V was cut by 2 bases and J by 6 bases, with 14 bases left in between. In DNA form, the CDR3 reads TGTGCCAGCAGCTTAACAGCTTCCGTCGCCGAGCAGTACTTC. As protein: CASSLTASVAEQYF.

The chain couples TRBV15 to TRBJ2-7, with a tentative D call TRBD2 (6 bases). The CDR3 has 11 amino acids. Germline CDR1 and CDR2: LNHNV and YYDKDF (reference sequence). Trimming cost V 4 bases and J 5 bases, with 6 bases left between them. The CDR3 here is CATSIADEQYF. CDR3 bases: TGTGCCACCAGCATAGCGGACGAGCAGTACTTC.

This rearrangement joins TRBV7-2 to TRBJ2-6; 14 nucleotides match TRBD2. The junction had 6 bases not matched to a gene; V was cut back by 5 bases and J by 0 bases. Germline values: CDR1 SGHTA, CDR2 FQGNSA. The CDR3 is 19 residues long. CDR3 coding DNA: TGTGCCAGCAGCCCTGGACTAGCGGGGGGACGCTCTGGGGCCAACGTCCTGACTTTC. It codes for CASSPGLAGGRSGANVLTF.

The chain is built from TRBV20-1 and TRBJ1-1; perhaps TRBD1 as D (6 bases). This CDR3 spans 10 amino acids. Germline CDR1 and CDR2: DFQATT and SNEGSKA (reference sequence). Trimming cost V 6 bases and J 4 bases, with 6 bases left between them. CDR3 nucleotide sequence: TGCAGTGCAGGGGGCACTGAAGCTTTCTTT. Its translation is CSAGGTEAFF.

The gene calls are TRBV5-5 and TRBJ1-5; 9 bases map to TRBD1. J was trimmed by 6 bases and V by 5 bases; bases with no gene match: 9. From germline, CDR1 is SGHKS and CDR2 YYEKEE (reference sequence). There are 15 residues in the CDR3. The CDR3 DNA is TGTGCCAGCAGAGCGACAGGGGGGGACTCTCAGCCCCAGCATTTT. This encodes CASRATGGDSQPQHF. The full variable domain, rest sourced from reference TRBV5-5 and TRBJ1-5, is DAGVTQSPTHLIKTRGQQVTLRCSPISGHKSVSWYQQVLGQGPQFIFQYYEKEERGRGNFPDRFSARQFPNYSSELNVNALLLGDSALYLCASRATGGDSQPQHFGDGTRLSIL.

In its sample, this clone was seen a few times. The CDR3 bases are TGTGCCAGCAGTCCCCGTGGGACAGGGGGTTATGAGCAGTTCTTC. This gives the protein CASSPRGTGGYEQFF. The rearrangement joins TRBV6-5 to TRBJ2-1; 11 bases align to TRBD1. The length of the CDR3 is 15 residues. V trimming: 5 bases; J trimming: 8 bases; junction bases outside the gene matches: 8. The germline V gene encodes CDR1 MNHEY and CDR2 SVGAGI.

The V and J genes are TRBV30 and TRBJ2-2, with D tentatively TRBD2 (6 bases). Trimming stripped 6 bases from V and 6 bases from J, with 8 bases between. CDR1 and CDR2 (germline): GTSNPN, SVGIG (reference sequence). This CDR3 is built from 11 residues. The CDR3 sequence: CACGEAGELFF. The CDR3 DNA sequence: TGTGCCTGTGGGGAGGCCGGGGAGCTGTTTTTT.

This clone was detected only a few times. The V and J genes are TRBV6-5 and TRBJ2-2; 7 nucleotides align to TRBD1. In germline, CDR1 is MNHEY, CDR2 SVGAGI. The CDR3 extends over 13 amino acids. V lost 11 bases, J lost 5 bases, and 8 bases stayed unmatched. CDR3 amino acids: CAAFNRGTGELFF. The CDR3 nucleotides are TGTGCCGCATTTAACAGGGGAACCGGGGAGCTGTTTTTT.

This rearrangement joins TRBV15 to TRBJ2-7; 11 bases are a match to TRBD1. Germline trimming cut 6 bases from V and 3 bases from J; bases unmatched to any gene: 1. This CDR3 comprises 13 residues. CDR1 is LNHNV, CDR2 YYDKDF, per germline (reference sequence). In DNA, the CDR3 is TGTGCCACCAGGGGACAGGGGGACTACGAGCAGTACTTC. Residues: CATRGQGDYEQYF.

This rearrangement joins TRBV4-3 to TRBJ2-3; 10 bases align to TRBD1. The CDR3 loop spans 13 amino acids. The germline CDR1 and CDR2 sequences are LGHNA and YSLEER. The junction had 3 bases not matched to a gene; V was cut back by 3 bases and J by 9 bases. The CDR3: CASSQRQGATQYF. In DNA, the CDR3 is TGCGCCAGCAGCCAGAGACAGGGGGCAACGCAGTATTTT.

The chain joins TRBV19 to TRBJ2-1; 8 bases map to TRBD2. Per germline, CDR1 LNHDA and CDR2 SQIVND (reference sequence). The CDR3 length is 15 residues. The junction had 4 bases not matched to a gene; V was cut back by 6 bases and J by 0 bases. CDR3 coding DNA: TGTGCCAGTAGGCTAGCGGGTAGCTCCTACAATGAGCAGTTCTTC. It encodes CASRLAGSSYNEQFF. Full variable domain (missing parts from reference TRBV19 and TRBJ2-1): DGGITQSPKYLFRKEGQNVTLSCEQNLNHDAMYWYRQDPGQGLRLIYYSQIVNDFQKGDIAEGYSVSREKKESFPLTVTSAQKNPTAFYLCASRLAGSSYNEQFFGPGTRLTVL.

J is TRBJ1-1 and V is TRBV5-1; a possible D gene is TRBD1 (6 bases). Germline CDR1 reads SGHRS; CDR2 reads YFSETQ. The V end was cut by 4 bases, the J end by 2 bases, with 12 bases between. The CDR3 sequence is 14 residues long. CDR3 protein: CASSPGQTNTEAFF. CDR3 nucleotides: TGCGCCAGCAGCCCAGGACAGACCAACACTGAAGCTTTCTTT.

This clone is a singleton in its sample. The genes are TRBV5-1 and TRBJ1-4; 7 bases are shared with TRBD1. The V gene end was trimmed by 4 bases and the J gene end by 3 bases; junction bases not matched to a gene: 9. Germline-derived CDR1 and CDR2 are SGHRS and YFSETQ. The CDR3 is 16 amino acids. CDR3 coding DNA: TGCGCCAGCAGCCCGGGACAGACCCTCGCTAATGAAAAACTGTTTTTT. Protein sequence: CASSPGQTLANEKLFF. The full variable domain, with the rest looked up from reference TRBV5-1 and TRBJ1-4, is KAGVTQTPRYLIKTRGQQVTLSCSPISGHRSVSWYQQTPGQGLQFLFEYFSETQRNKGNFPGRFSGRQFSNSRSEMNVSTLELGDSALYLCASSPGQTLANEKLFFGSGTQLSVL.

V is TRBV19 and J is TRBJ2-3, with D perhaps TRBD2 (5 bases). This CDR3 is 14 amino acids long. Looked up from germline, CDR1 is LNHDA and CDR2 is SQIVND (reference sequence). The V end was cut by 1 base, the J end by 6 bases, with 11 bases between. CDR3 sequence: CASSIGSQRDTQYF. The CDR3 bases are TGTGCCAGTAGTATAGGGTCACAGCGGGATACGCAGTATTTT.

The V gene is TRBV5-4, the J gene TRBJ1-6, with 7 bases fitting TRBD1. The germline CDR1 and CDR2 sequences are SGHNT and YYREEE (reference sequence). V shed 3 bases and J 0 bases; nucleotides not matched to a gene: 6. The length of the CDR3 is 17 residues. The CDR3 region is CASSSGQMSSYNSPLHF. CDR3 in DNA: TGTGCCAGCAGCTCGGGACAGATGAGCTCCTATAATTCACCCCTCCACTTT.

The V call is TRBV29-1, the J call TRBJ2-2; possible D gene TRBD1, 5 bases. V lost 4 bases, J lost 4 bases, and 7 bases lay in between. CDR3 length: 12 residues. Germline loops: CDR1 SQVTM, CDR2 ANQGSEA. The CDR3 region is CSVGQGTGELFF. The CDR3, as DNA: TGCAGCGTTGGGCAGGGCACCGGGGAGCTGTTTTTT.

This clone was observed a handful of times. V usage is TRBV7-8 and J usage is TRBJ2-1, with 8 bases aligning to TRBD1. Trimming removed 5 bases from V and 0 bases from J; junction bases left unmatched: 3. The germline gives CDR1 SGHVS, CDR2 FQNEAQ. CDR3 length: 15 residues. The CDR3 sequence: CASSRGQGSYNEQFF. In nucleotides, the CDR3 is TGTGCCAGCAGCCGAGGACAGGGCTCCTACAATGAGCAGTTCTTC. Combining the CDR3 with reference TRBV7-8 and TRBJ2-1 gives the whole variable domain GAGVSQSPRYKVAKRGQDVALRCDPISGHVSLFWYQQALGQGPEFLTYFQNEAQLDKSGLPSDRFFAERPEGSVSTLKIQRTQQEDSAVYLCASSRGQGSYNEQFFGPGTRLTVL.

The table lists this clone with a few counts. V gene TRBV5-4 combines with J gene TRBJ2-7, with 8 bases aligning to TRBD2. The CDR3 has 15 amino acids. V was pared by 4 bases and J by 2 bases, with 8 bases of the junction left unmatched. Germline CDR1 is SGHNT and CDR2 is YYREEE (reference sequence). CDR3 loop: CASSKQSGGTYEQYF. The CDR3 DNA sequence: TGTGCCAGCAGCAAACAGAGCGGGGGAACCTACGAGCAGTACTTC.

V and J are TRBV7-9 and TRBJ2-4; 9 bases line up with TRBD1. This CDR3 spans 16 amino acids. J was trimmed by 8 bases and V by 5 bases; bases with no gene match: 13. Germline V gene sequence: CDR1 SEHNR, CDR2 FQNEAQ (reference sequence). This chain's CDR3 is CASSPQGQGLKDIQYF. CDR3 nucleotide sequence: TGTGCCAGCAGCCCCCAAGGACAGGGGCTTAAGGACATTCAGTACTTC.

This chain links TRBV5-6 with TRBJ1-2; the match to TRBD1 covers 8 bases. Losses at the gene ends were 4 bases for V and 5 bases for J; bases not matched to a gene: 7. Germline V gene data show CDR1 as SGHDT and CDR2 as YYEEEE. This CDR3 comprises 14 residues. CDR3 sequence: CASSPPTGVYGYTF. CDR3 nucleotides: TGTGCCAGCAGCCCACCGACAGGGGTTTATGGCTACACCTTC.

The chain is built from TRBV7-2 and TRBJ2-1; 9 nucleotides line up with TRBD2. The CDR3 has 13 amino acids. Germline CDR1 and CDR2: SGHTA and FQGNSA. V gave up 8 bases and J gave up 3 bases; unmatched junction bases: 2. CDR3 coding DNA: TGTGCCAGCTCTAGCGGGGACTACAATGAGCAGTTCTTC. Its translation is CASSSGDYNEQFF.

The genes are TRBV5-1 and TRBJ2-3; possible D gene TRBD2, 5 bases. This CDR3 region has 13 residues. Looked up from germline, CDR1 is SGHRS and CDR2 is YFSETQ. The V end lost 4 bases, the J end lost 4 bases, and 10 bases lay between the germline ends. The CDR3 is CASSGGSADTQYF. As DNA, the CDR3 is TGCGCCAGCAGCGGTGGGAGTGCAGATACGCAGTATTTT.

The chain has TRBV21-1 and TRBJ2-1; TRBD2 is the table's D call, not checked against the DNA. TRBV21-1 is given as a pseudogene. This CDR3 has 17 amino acids. The CDR3 DNA follows: TGTGCCAGCAGCTCACGGGGGGATTATAGCTCCTACAATGAGCAGTTCTTC. The encoded protein is CASSSRGDYSSYNEQFF.

The chain links TRBV9 to TRBJ1-1; 8 nucleotides agree with TRBD1. This CDR3 contains 15 residues. Trimming cost V 0 bases and J 4 bases; bases outside gene matches: 5. CDR1 and CDR2 from the germline V gene are SGDLS and YYNGEE. The CDR3 DNA sequence: TGTGCCAGCAGCGTAGGAACAGGGGGGACCACTGAAGCTTTCTTT. Protein product: CASSVGTGGTTEAFF.

The V gene is TRBV3-1 (or the pseudogene TRBV3-2), the J gene TRBJ2-1; a possible D gene is TRBD2 (5 bases). Trimming took 6 bases from V and 7 from J, leaving 7 bases between them. The CDR3 runs 11 residues. Germline V CDR1 and CDR2: LGHDT, YNNKEL (reference sequence). CDR3 sequence reads: CASRGANEQFF. In nucleotides, the CDR3 is TGTGCCAGCAGGGGAGCAAATGAGCAGTTCTTC.

V gene TRBV28 combines with J gene TRBJ2-1; 7 nucleotides match TRBD2. In germline, CDR1 is MDHEN, CDR2 SYDVKM. CDR3 length: 15 amino acids. The V segment lost 1 base and the J segment 4 bases; nucleotides outside the gene matches: 4. CDR3 in amino acids: CASSLSGGPYNEQFF. The CDR3 bases are TGTGCCAGCAGTTTATCGGGGGGACCGTACAATGAGCAGTTCTTC.

The gene calls are TRBV3-1 (or the pseudogene TRBV3-2) and TRBJ1-1; TRBD1 might be the D (5 bases). Trimming took off 5 bases at V and 2 bases at J, with 21 bases between the two ends. CDR1 and CDR2 (germline): LGHDT, YNNKEL (reference sequence). The CDR3 sequence is 17 residues long. CDR3 amino acids: CASSSRGSPRGNTEAFF. The CDR3 DNA sequence: TGTGCCAGCAGCTCGAGGGGTTCGCCGCGGGGAAACACTGAAGCTTTCTTT.

In DNA, the CDR3 is TGTGCCAGCGGACAGGACCTCTCCTATAATTCACCCCTCCACTTT. Translating gives CASGQDLSYNSPLHF. This chain uses TRBV2 with TRBJ1-6; TRBD1 matches at 7 bases. This CDR3 region has 15 residues. Germline trimming cut 8 bases from V and 0 bases from J; bases unmatched to any gene: 4. CDR1 is SNHLY, CDR2 FYNNEI, per germline.

V and J are TRBV28 and TRBJ2-7, with 7 nucleotides matching TRBD2. The germline gives CDR1 MDHEN, CDR2 SYDVKM. V trimming: 6 bases; J trimming: 2 bases; junction bases outside the gene matches: 4. The CDR3 spans 13 residues. The CDR3 protein is CASRIAGPYEQYF. DNA for the CDR3: TGTGCCAGCAGAATAGCGGGCCCCTACGAGCAGTACTTC.

This sequence joins TRBV14 and TRBJ2-7; 9 bases align to TRBD2. This CDR3 region has 16 residues. V was pared by 0 bases and J by 3 bases, with 6 bases of the junction left unmatched. In germline, CDR1 is SGHDN, CDR2 FVKESK. The CDR3 is CASSQDASGRLYEQYF. The DNA for the CDR3 is TGTGCCAGCAGCCAAGATGCGAGCGGGAGGCTCTACGAGCAGTACTTC.

The V call is TRBV7-9, the J call TRBJ2-3; TRBD1 matches 9 bases. The CDR3 totals 15 residues. V lost 4 bases to trimming and J lost 6 bases; unmatched junction nucleotides: 8. Per germline, CDR1 SEHNR and CDR2 FQNEAQ (reference sequence). This CDR3 reads CASSYLQGARDTQYF. CDR3 sequence (DNA): TGTGCCAGCAGCTACCTACAGGGGGCGAGGGATACGCAGTATTTT.